The entry that follows covers one T cell receptor beta chain sequence. This clone was counted between two and nine times. No cognate antigen has been identified for it. Base quality data are lacking; no much larger clone is found one base away. To be included, a participant needed at least one PBMC sample from before ART initiation plus at least two post-ART samples. Treatment was received in the United States of America by all participants with HIV. Before DNA extraction, cryopreserved samples of roughly 0.9-10 million PBMC were thawed and then washed. At the time of the earliest PBMC sample, participants with HIV were aged between about 23 and 55 years. PBMC samples from each participant spanned 1-4 timepoints before ART initiation and 2-8 timepoints after ART initiation, with a median of 7 samples. Serial HIV viral load, CD4+ T-cell count, ART history and demographic data were obtained for every participant. Genomic DNA was extracted from unsorted PBMC with a Qiagen kit on a QIAcube, processed in batches of 12 samples.

This entry belongs to a study of long-term antiretroviral therapy in people with HIV (dated by TCRdb to about 2022). Regarding the complete study: The earliest samples were collected roughly a decade before the 2015 WHO recommendation for immediate ART, at a time when ART was usually postponed until CD4 counts fell. No cross-contamination during QIAcube processing turned up in test extractions that ran a monoclonal T-cell line alongside around 34 polyclonal samples. A total of about 200 cryopreserved PBMC samples were contributed to the cohort by 30 adults with confirmed HIV infection, with samples collected serially over a mean of 6 years (range 1-12). A retrospective serial study tested whether changes in peripheral blood TRB repertoire composition and diversity were associated with ART initiation and durable HIV suppression. Eleven of the 30 participants with HIV were female. Broader findings and caveats from the paper: Expanded TRB clones identified before ART initiation dominated the repertoire at all time points, although this dominance fluctuated and declined in many PLHIV after ART. No data were available on ART adherence, viral resistance or therapy changes, limiting inferences about post-ART repertoire changes. HIV repertoires had narrower CDR3 length ranges than controls, and the network structure suggested an antigen-experienced repertoire that shifted only slightly toward naive after ART. Because cell numbers in pre-ART samples were limited, unsorted PBMC were profiled instead of sorted CD4+ and CD8+ T cells. Because PBMC availability was limited, only the TCR beta chain was sequenced, with no alpha chain pairing. The samples span the years 2004 to 2017, and the ART regimens used at that time may not be as effective as current regimens. Starting ART was linked to a significant rise in TRB diversity, yet even after long-term ART the diversity remained significantly lower than in transplant donor controls.

Sequencing of the TRB variable region was done with the immunoSEQ hsTCRB v3.0 assay at survey level resolution. The targeted TRB sequencing depth was roughly 40,000-55,000 T-cell genomes per sample. An Illumina MiSeq with a v3 150-cycle kit was used to sequence the pooled TRB libraries. In the original analysis: Repertoire analysis was performed in R inside a reproducible Nextflow workflow that covered QC, data transformation and analysis. LymphoSeq2, an R package for exploring AIRR-Seq data, was used to implement the custom analyses. After excluding a handful of samples that yielded fewer than 5000 total TRB sequences, some 190 HIV repertoires remained for analysis. Among the 190 or so HIV repertoires that were kept, approximately 61 were collected before ART initiation and more than 120 were collected after ART initiation. Each repertoire was downsampled to 5000 TRB nucleotide sequences, and summary statistics were averaged across 100 downsampling iterations. Only TRB sequences with CDR3 regions of at least seven amino acids were retained for analysis. A Shannon entropy-derived clonality score and the Gini coefficient were used to measure diversity. Repertoire networks linked the top 5000 CDR3 amino acid sequences whenever two sequences differed by an edit distance of one. For TRB CDR3 amino acid sequences, antigen specificity groups and MHC restriction were predicted with GLIPH2. Known CMV, EBV, HIV or tissue antigen associations were flagged by matching CDR3 amino acid sequences against VDJdb and McPAS-TCR. Pre-ART, post-ART and control groups were compared with Wilcoxon signed-rank tests and Holm-Bonferroni correction. TCRdb re-hosts the immuneACCESS table, in-frame sequences only. Its copies lack some clones; in the studies checked, an unresolved V gene accounts for under half of them, and the cause for the rest is not known. The DNA gave D and trimming, while V, J and clone size come from that table. The sample table lists about 32,000 clones, 65% to 90% of them with a count of one. The ten largest clones represent roughly 4% of the sample.

The TCR originated in a man younger than 30 with HIV. This specimen consisted of unsorted PBMCs, obtained about 3.5 years after starting antiretroviral therapy.

The CDR3 here reads CASTVAGDDEQYF. The DNA sequence is as follows: TGTGCCAGCACGGTAGCGGGAGATGACGAGCAGTACTTC. The chain uses TRBV7-9 and TRBJ2-7; 9 nucleotides in the junction match TRBD2. The cysteine opens and the phenylalanine closes a CDR3 of 13 amino acids. The retained sequence is limited to the CDR3, 39 bases, with the frame set at the first base. Trimming removed 7 bases from V and 5 bases from J; the gene matches leave 6 bases unexplained. Taken from the germline V gene (reference sequence), the CDR1 and CDR2 loops are SEHNR and FQNEAQ.